Below are 16 T cell receptor beta chains sequenced from a single sample in a study of cytotoxic CD8 clonotypes in ibrutinib-treated CLL. The method was immunoSEQ multiplex PCR; TCRdb's version includes in-frame clones alone and lacks a portion of them. The table has roughly 150,000 clones, more than 65% seen once; the top ten hold roughly 2%. Material: PBMCs, obtained after 12 months of ibrutinib treatment. These receptors were taken from a human donor with chronic lymphocytic leukemia.

The chain links TRBV4-3 to TRBJ2-3; no reliable D call. The V end lost 0 bases, the J end lost 3 bases, and 10 bases lay between the germline ends. CDR3 length: 15 residues. Germline-derived CDR1 and CDR2 are LGHNA and YSLEER. Here the CDR3 DNA reads TGCGCCAGCAGCCAAGATGAGCAAAGGACAGATACGCAGTATTTT. The encoded protein is CASSQDEQRTDTQYF.

This rearrangement joins TRBV11-2 to TRBJ2-1, with D possibly matching TRBD2 (6 bases). The ends were cut back, 3 bases at V and 8 bases at J, with 14 bases in the middle. The CDR3 consists of 14 residues. The germline V gene encodes CDR1 SGHAT and CDR2 FQNNGV. The CDR3 region is CASSLAGWGDEQFF. The CDR3 DNA sequence: TGTGCCAGCAGCTTGGCGGGATGGGGGGATGAGCAGTTCTTC.

The gene calls are TRBV23-1 and TRBJ2-5; D ambiguous. Being an ORF, TRBV23-1 has a function that is uncertain. The CDR3 totals 14 residues. V was cut by 7 bases and J by 2 bases, with 14 bases left in between. CDR3 sequence (DNA): TGCGCCAGCAAAGAATTTGCGATACAAGAGACCCAGTACTTC. Amino acids: CASKEFAIQETQYF.

J is TRBJ2-3 and V is TRBV7-3; D is perhaps TRBD1 (6 bases). The CDR3 contains 14 residues. V lost 6 bases and J lost 7, with 17 bases in between. Germline V CDR1 and CDR2: SGHTA, FQGTGA. The CDR3 region has the DNA TGTGCCAGCAGGCTAGGGGGTACCCACAATACGCAGTATTTT. This gives the protein CASRLGGTHNTQYF.

This clone came up many times. The rearrangement links TRBV9 to TRBJ1-4; D not certain. V lost 2 bases to trimming and J lost 4 bases, with 15 bases between them. Looked up from germline, CDR1 is SGDLS and CDR2 is YYNGEE. This CDR3 is built from 16 residues. This chain's CDR3 is CASSVSPRHGNEKLFF. The CDR3 bases are TGTGCCAGCAGCGTGTCCCCCCGTCATGGTAATGAAAAACTGTTTTTT. The complete variable domain, with remaining parts taken from reference TRBV9 and TRBJ1-4, reads DSGVTQTPKHLITATGQRVTLRCSPRSGDLSVYWYQQSLDQGLQFLIQYYNGEERAKGNILERFSAQQFPDLHSELNLSSLELGDSALYFCASSVSPRHGNEKLFFGSGTQLSVL.

The chain is built from TRBV6-5 and TRBJ1-2; TRBD1 matches 9 bases. V shed 7 bases and J 4 bases; nucleotides not matched to a gene: 10. The CDR3 covers 15 residues. From germline, CDR1 is MNHEY and CDR2 SVGAGI. The CDR3 region is CASKRTGARGYGYTF. DNA of the CDR3: TGTGCCAGCAAAAGGACAGGGGCGCGAGGCTATGGCTACACCTTC.

The chain combines TRBV5-5 with TRBJ1-3; D ambiguous. Germline-derived CDR1 and CDR2 are SGHKS and YYEKEE (reference sequence). Trimming removed 4 bases at V and 0 bases at J, with 8 bases between. There are 14 residues in the CDR3. CDR3 nucleotide sequence: TGTGCCAGCAGCCTGACGGCCTCTGGAAACACCATATATTTT. The encoded protein is CASSLTASGNTIYF. The whole variable domain, remainder taken from reference TRBV5-5 and TRBJ1-3, is DAGVTQSPTHLIKTRGQQVTLRCSPISGHKSVSWYQQVLGQGPQFIFQYYEKEERGRGNFPDRFSARQFPNYSSELNVNALLLGDSALYLCASSLTASGNTIYFGEGSWLTVV.

V is TRBV9 and J is TRBJ2-7, with 9 positions matching TRBD1. CDR1 SGDLS and CDR2 YYNGEE come from the germline V gene. Unmatched junction bases numbered 4, after V lost 3 bases and J lost 3 bases. The length of the CDR3 is 14 residues. CDR3 region: CASSDPGQGYEQYF. DNA of the CDR3: TGTGCCAGCAGCGACCCGGGACAGGGCTACGAGCAGTACTTC.

V gene TRBV18 combines with J gene TRBJ2-1, with 7 nucleotides matching TRBD1. The germline V gene encodes CDR1 KGHSH and CDR2 LQKENI. This CDR3 contains 14 residues. V shed 3 bases and J 4 bases; nucleotides not matched to a gene: 3. The CDR3 is CASSPPGQYNEQFF. The CDR3 DNA sequence: TGTGCCAGCTCACCGCCGGGACAGTACAATGAGCAGTTCTTC.

The chain couples TRBV18 to TRBJ2-3; D is ambiguous. V lost 1 base, J lost 7 bases, and 6 bases lay in between. CDR1 KGHSH and CDR2 LQKENI come from the germline V gene. This CDR3 spans 12 amino acids. CDR3 loop: CASSPQGYTQYF. The CDR3 DNA is TGTGCCAGCTCACCACAAGGGTATACGCAGTATTTT.

The genes are TRBV28 and TRBJ1-2; no clear D. The CDR3 sequence is 14 residues long. CDR1 is MDHEN, CDR2 SYDVKM, per germline. Trimming left V 3 bases short and J 6 bases short, with 14 bases between. The CDR3 nucleotides read TGTGCCAGCAGTTTTGTCCGCAGGAGGGATGGCTACACCTTC. It yields the protein CASSFVRRRDGYTF.

The chain uses TRBV4-1 and TRBJ2-7; D possibly corresponds to TRBD1 (6 bases). The CDR3 totals 13 residues. Germline values: CDR1 MGHRA, CDR2 YSYEKL. V lost 3 bases and J lost 3, with 9 bases in between. CDR3 protein: CASSQRDNYEQYF. CDR3 DNA: TGCGCCAGCAGCCAGAGGGACAACTACGAGCAGTACTTC.

J is TRBJ1-4 and V is TRBV9; 9 bases are shared with TRBD1. Unmatched junction bases numbered 5, after V lost 0 bases and J lost 8 bases. The CDR3 totals 15 residues. Per the germline V gene, CDR1 is SGDLS and CDR2 is YYNGEE. The CDR3: CASSVGGTGIEKLFF. In nucleotides, the CDR3 is TGTGCCAGCAGCGTAGGAGGGACAGGGATCGAAAAACTGTTTTTT.

This clone was observed once. V usage is TRBV25-1 and J usage is TRBJ2-3, with TRBD2 matching over 10 bases. The junction had 9 bases not matched to a gene; V was cut back by 7 bases and J by 5 bases. The CDR3 extends over 15 amino acids. From germline, CDR1 is MGHDK and CDR2 SYGVNS. The CDR3 DNA is TGTGCCAGCACCCTGATAGCGGGGGGCTTAGATACGCAGTATTTT. Translating it yields CASTLIAGGLDTQYF.

This chain uses TRBV18 with TRBJ2-4; D tentatively fits TRBD1 or TRBD2 (5 bases each). The CDR3 runs 14 residues. Germline CDR1 KGHSH, CDR2 LQKENI. Trimming removed 3 bases at V and 9 bases at J, with 15 bases between. CDR3 protein: CASSPGRAGGIQYF. In DNA form, the CDR3 reads TGTGCCAGCTCACCGGGCAGGGCCGGAGGCATTCAGTACTTC.

The V call is TRBV5-6, the J call TRBJ1-2, with D possibly being TRBD1 (6 bases). Trimming cost V 4 bases and J 2 bases, with 9 bases left between them. The CDR3 is made up of 13 amino acids. Germline V gene lookup returns CDR1 SGHDT and CDR2 YYEEEE. CDR3 DNA: TGTGCCAGCAGCGTGGACAGAAACTATGGCTACACCTTC. Translation gives CASSVDRNYGYTF.